The clone carrying this TCR beta chain was counted a few times. Its cognate antigen is unknown. The table came from immunoSEQ multiplex PCR; TCRdb's copy has only in-frame clones and leaves some out. The table lists 70,000 to 100,000 clones, about 90% of them singletons. The data were taken from a study of identifying expanded T cells in peripheral blood. Study outcomes and limitations: Over around two and four weeks, about 15 and 19 clones changed, versus around 1.2 between replicates. Approximately 2-week clone count variance significantly increased as total template count grew.

Healthy donors had no documented immune events, such as infections, while sampled. Trimming cost V 2 bases and J 1 base; bases outside gene matches: 4. Germline V gene lookup returns CDR1 ENHRY and CDR2 SYGVKD. The CDR3 is made up of 15 amino acids. The gene calls are TRBV10-3 and TRBJ1-1, with 7 positions matching TRBD1. The clonotype was recovered from a person aged 18-70 years in good health. The specimen was blood. CDR3 sequence: CAISENPGGNTEAFF. CDR3 DNA sequence: TGTGCCATCAGTGAGAACCCAGGGGGGAACACTGAAGCTTTCTTT.